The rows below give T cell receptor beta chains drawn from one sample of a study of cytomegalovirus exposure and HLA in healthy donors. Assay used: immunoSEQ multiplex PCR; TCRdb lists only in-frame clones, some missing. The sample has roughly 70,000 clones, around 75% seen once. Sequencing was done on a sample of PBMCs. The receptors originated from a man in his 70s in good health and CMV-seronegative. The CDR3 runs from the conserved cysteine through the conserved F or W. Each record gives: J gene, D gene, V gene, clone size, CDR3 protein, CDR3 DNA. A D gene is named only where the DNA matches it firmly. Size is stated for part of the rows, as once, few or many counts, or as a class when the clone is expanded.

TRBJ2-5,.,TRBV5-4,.,CASSGGGRQETQYF,TGTGCCAGCAGTGGGGGGGGGCGGCAAGAGACCCAGTACTTC
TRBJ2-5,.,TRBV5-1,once,CASSLGGQETQYF,TGCGCCAGCAGTTTAGGGGGCCAAGAGACCCAGTACTTC
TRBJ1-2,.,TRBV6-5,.,CASSPYLSLNYGYTF,TGTGCCAGCAGTCCCTACCTCTCCCTAAACTATGGCTACACCTTC
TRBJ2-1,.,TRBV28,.,CASTPPGVYNEQFF,TGTGCCAGCACCCCCCCGGGGGTTTACAATGAGCAGTTCTTC
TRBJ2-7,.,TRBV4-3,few,CASSQDWTLNYEQYF,TGCGCCAGCAGCCAAGACTGGACACTCAACTACGAGCAGTACTTC
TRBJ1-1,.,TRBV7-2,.,CASTNQRYTEAFF,TGTGCCAGCACCAATCAGAGGTACACTGAAGCTTTCTTT
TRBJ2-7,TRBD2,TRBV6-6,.,CASTPGLVFYEQYF,TGTGCCAGCACCCCGGGACTAGTGTTCTACGAGCAGTACTTC
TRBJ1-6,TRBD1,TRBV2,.,CASSEEAGGRSPLHF,TGTGCCAGCAGTGAAGAGGCAGGGGGCAGATCACCCCTCCACTTT
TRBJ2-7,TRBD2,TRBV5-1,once,CASSLLAGASYEQYF,TGCGCCAGCAGCCTCCTAGCGGGAGCGTCCTACGAGCAGTACTTC
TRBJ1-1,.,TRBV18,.,CASSLGADMVTEAFF,TGTGCCAGCTCACTGGGCGCCGACATGGTCACTGAAGCTTTCTTT
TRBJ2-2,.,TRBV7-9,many,CASSLGQPRELFF,TGTGCCAGCAGCTTAGGACAACCCCGGGAGCTGTTTTTT
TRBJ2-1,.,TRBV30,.,CAWSAGNEQFF,TGTGCCTGGAGTGCGGGGAATGAGCAGTTCTTC
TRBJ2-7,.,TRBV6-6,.,CASSGQGVFYEQYF,TGTGCCAGCAGTGGGCAGGGTGTATTTTACGAGCAGTACTTC
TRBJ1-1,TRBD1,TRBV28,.,CASRGTAPSTEAFF,TGTGCCAGCAGGGGGACAGCTCCAAGCACTGAAGCTTTCTTT
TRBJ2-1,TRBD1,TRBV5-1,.,CASSPWTGNNEQFF,TGCGCCAGCAGCCCGTGGACAGGGAACAATGAGCAGTTCTTC
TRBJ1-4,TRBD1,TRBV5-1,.,CASSLTGDSGTNEKLFF,TGCGCCAGCAGCTTGACAGGGGATTCGGGAACTAATGAAAAACTGTTTTTT
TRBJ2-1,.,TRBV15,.,CATSRDVIDNEQFF,TGTGCCACCAGCAGAGATGTTATAGACAATGAGCAGTTCTTC
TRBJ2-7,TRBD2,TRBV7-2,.,CASSRGGRVGQYF,TGTGCCAGCAGCCGCGGCGGGAGAGTCGGGCAGTACTTC
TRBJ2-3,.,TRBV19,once,CASSEIFSDTQYF,TGTGCCAGTAGCGAGATCTTCTCGGATACGCAGTATTTT
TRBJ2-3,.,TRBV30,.,CALGPTRVF,TGTGCCTTGGGCCCTACGCGGGTTTTT
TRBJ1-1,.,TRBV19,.,CASSIEAGTEAFF,TGTGCCAGTAGTATAGAGGCGGGAACTGAAGCTTTCTTT
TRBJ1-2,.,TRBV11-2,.,CASSPRGGYGYTF,TGTGCCAGCAGCCCGCGCGGGGGGTATGGCTACACCTTC
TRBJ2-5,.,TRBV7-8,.,CASSRTIGETQYF,TGTGCCAGCAGCCGGACTATTGGCGAGACCCAGTACTTC
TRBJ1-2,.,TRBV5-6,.,CASSSNLDSLGYTF,TGTGCCAGCAGCTCAAATCTAGACAGCCTCGGCTACACCTTC
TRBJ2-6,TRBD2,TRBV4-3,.,CASSQGGAGGLSGANVLTF,TGCGCCAGCAGCCAAGGGGGAGCGGGGGGCCTCTCTGGGGCCAACGTCCTGACTTTC
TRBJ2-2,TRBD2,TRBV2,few,CASLTSTVTGELFF,TGTGCCAGCCTGACTAGCACCGTCACCGGGGAGCTGTTTTTT
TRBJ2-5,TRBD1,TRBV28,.,CASSQEGQGEAKTQYF,TGTGCCAGCAGCCAAGAAGGACAGGGGGAGGCAAAGACCCAGTACTTC
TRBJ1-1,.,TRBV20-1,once,CSARRRERAFF,TGCAGTGCTAGAAGGCGGGAAAGGGCTTTCTTT
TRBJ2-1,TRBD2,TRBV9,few,CASSVTGGYNEQFF,TGTGCCAGCAGCGTTACGGGAGGCTACAATGAGCAGTTCTTC
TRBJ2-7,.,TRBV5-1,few,CASSLAGVGTYEQYF,TGCGCCAGCAGCTTGGCGGGGGTCGGAACCTACGAGCAGTACTTC
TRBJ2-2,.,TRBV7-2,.,CASSLAANTGELFF,TGTGCCAGCAGCTTGGCGGCGAACACCGGGGAGCTGTTTTTT
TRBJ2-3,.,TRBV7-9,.,CASSLGGGPVDTQYF,TGTGCCAGCAGCCTTGGGGGGGGGCCGGTAGATACGCAGTATTTT
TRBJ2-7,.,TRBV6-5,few,CASSPPGGKQYF,TGTGCCAGCAGCCCCCCAGGTGGTAAGCAGTACTTC
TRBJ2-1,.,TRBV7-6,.,CASSLAVEQFF,TGTGCCAGCAGCTTAGCCGTTGAGCAGTTCTTC
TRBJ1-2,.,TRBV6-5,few,CASSYGREINYGYTF,TGTGCCAGCAGTTACGGACGGGAAATTAACTATGGCTACACCTTC
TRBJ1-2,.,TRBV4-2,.,CASSLERGVVYGYTF,TGTGCCAGCAGCCTGGAAAGGGGCGTTGTCTATGGCTACACCTTC
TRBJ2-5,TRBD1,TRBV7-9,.,CASSDYRGSMYQETQYF,TGTGCCAGCAGCGACTACAGGGGATCCATGTACCAAGAGACCCAGTACTTC
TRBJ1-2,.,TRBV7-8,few,CASSLAAGGYTF,TGTGCCAGCAGCTTAGCGGCCGGGGGCTACACCTTC
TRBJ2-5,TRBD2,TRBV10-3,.,CAISDVASGTQETQYF,TGTGCCATCAGTGATGTGGCTAGCGGGACTCAAGAGACCCAGTACTTC
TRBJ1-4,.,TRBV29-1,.,CSVAVWGSRGEKLFF,TGCAGCGTTGCTGTATGGGGGTCCCGGGGGGAAAAACTGTTTTTT
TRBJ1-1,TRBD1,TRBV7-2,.,CASSSGRGENTEAFF,TGTGCCAGCAGCTCGGGCAGGGGGGAGAACACTGAAGCTTTCTTT
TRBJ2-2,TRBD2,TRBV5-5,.,CASSATLAGGTGELFF,TGTGCCAGCAGCGCCACACTAGCGGGAGGCACCGGGGAGCTGTTTTTT
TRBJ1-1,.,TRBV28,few,CASSTGMNTEAFF,TGTGCCAGCAGCACGGGGATGAACACTGAAGCTTTCTTT
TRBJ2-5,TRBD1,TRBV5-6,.,CASSPGTVGETQYF,TGTGCCAGCAGCCCCGGGACAGTTGGCGAGACCCAGTACTTC
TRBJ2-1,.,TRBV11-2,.,CASSLGVAQFNEQFF,TGTGCCAGCAGCTTAGGCGTAGCGCAGTTCAATGAGCAGTTCTTC
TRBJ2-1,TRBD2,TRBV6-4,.,CASNLRERGGPLSYNEQFF,TGTGCCAGCAACCTCCGAGAGCGGGGGGGTCCCCTCTCCTACAATGAGCAGTTCTTC
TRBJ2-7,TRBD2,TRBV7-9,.,CASSFEAGEDRQYF,TGTGCCAGCAGCTTTGAAGCGGGGGAGGACAGGCAGTACTTC
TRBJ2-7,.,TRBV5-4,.,CASSLGGGYEQYF,TGTGCCAGCAGCTTAGGGGGGGGCTACGAGCAGTACTTC
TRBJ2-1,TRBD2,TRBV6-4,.,CASSPTSGGMGEQFF,TGTGCCAGCAGCCCAACTAGCGGGGGAATGGGTGAGCAGTTCTTC
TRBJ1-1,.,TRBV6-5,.,CASRARDRNTEAFF,TGTGCCAGCAGAGCCCGTGACAGGAACACTGAAGCTTTCTTT
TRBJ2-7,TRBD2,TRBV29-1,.,CSVGTSGGYEQYF,TGCAGCGTTGGGACTAGCGGGGGGTACGAGCAGTACTTC
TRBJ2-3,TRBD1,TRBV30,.,CAWSAGQSQYF,TGTGCCTGGAGTGCGGGACAGTCGCAGTATTTT
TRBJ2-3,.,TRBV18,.,CASSGRTETDTQYF,TGTGCCAGCTCCGGCCGTACGGAGACAGATACGCAGTATTTT
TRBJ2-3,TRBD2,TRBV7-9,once,CASTSGISTDTQYF,TGTGCCAGCACTAGCGGGATTAGCACAGATACGCAGTATTTT
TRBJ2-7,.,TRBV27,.,CASSPGTGKGAYEQYF,TGTGCCAGCAGCCCCGGCACAGGGAAGGGGGCCTACGAGCAGTACTTC
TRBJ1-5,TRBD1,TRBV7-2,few,CASSSVGTASNQPQHF,TGTGCCAGCAGCTCGGTAGGGACAGCAAGCAATCAGCCCCAGCATTTT
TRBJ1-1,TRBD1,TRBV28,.,CASRGQCEAFF,TGTGCCAGCAGGGGACAGTGTGAAGCTTTCTTT
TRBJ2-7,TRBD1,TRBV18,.,CASSPPGQGAYEQYF,TGTGCCAGCTCCCCACCGGGACAGGGGGCCTACGAGCAGTACTTC
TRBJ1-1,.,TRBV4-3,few,CASSQDSGSHGNTEAFF,TGCGCCAGCAGCCAAGATTCGGGGAGCCATGGGAACACTGAAGCTTTCTTT